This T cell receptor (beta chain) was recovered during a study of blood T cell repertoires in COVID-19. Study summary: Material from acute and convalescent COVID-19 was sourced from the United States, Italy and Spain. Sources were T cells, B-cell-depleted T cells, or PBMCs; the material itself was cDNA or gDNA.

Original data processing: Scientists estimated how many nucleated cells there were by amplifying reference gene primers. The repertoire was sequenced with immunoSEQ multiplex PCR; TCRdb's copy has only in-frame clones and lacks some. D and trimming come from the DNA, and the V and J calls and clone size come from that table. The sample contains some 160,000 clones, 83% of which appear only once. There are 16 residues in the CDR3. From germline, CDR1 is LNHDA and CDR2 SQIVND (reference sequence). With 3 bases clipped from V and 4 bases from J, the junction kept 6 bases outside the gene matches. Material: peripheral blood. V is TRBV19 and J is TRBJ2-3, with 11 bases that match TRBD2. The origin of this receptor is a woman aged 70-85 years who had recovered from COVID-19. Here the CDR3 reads CASSIGSGGVSDTQYF. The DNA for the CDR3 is TGTGCCAGTAGTATCGGTAGCGGGGGGGTTTCAGATACGCAGTATTTT.